The 21 T cell receptor beta chains below come from one sample, sequenced in a study of identical twins. Each CDR3 protein is one row after TCRdb ran MiXCR on the 5' RACE reads. The sample holds hundreds of thousands of distinct CDR3 sequences, 20% to 25% seen once. This sample also belongs to another study, concerning yellow fever vaccine responses in identical twins.

The sample consisted of CD4+ T cells sorted from blood. The receptors originated from a woman aged 18-29 years in good health.

The rearrangement links TRBV28 to TRBJ2-5; 8 nucleotides align to TRBD1. This CDR3 has 14 amino acids. CDR1 and CDR2 (germline): MDHEN, SYDVKM. V shed 8 bases and J 3 bases; nucleotides not matched to a gene: 8. As DNA, the CDR3 is TGTGCCAGCCGGGACAGGCCCCCCAAAGAGACCCAGTACTTC. Translated, it gives CASRDRPPKETQYF.

V usage is TRBV7-2 and J usage is TRBJ2-1; 8 bases line up with TRBD1. The germline gives CDR1 SGHTA, CDR2 FQGNSA. The CDR3 sequence is 13 residues long. J gave up 7 bases and V 5 bases, and 4 bases lay outside the gene matches. The CDR3 nucleotides read TGTGCCAGCAGCGACAGGGGAAAAAATGAGCAGTTCTTC. Protein sequence: CASSDRGKNEQFF.

The chain uses TRBV5-1 and TRBJ1-1, with 9 bases matching TRBD1. The CDR3 covers 14 residues. Trimming at V came to 5 bases and at J to 3 bases, leaving 5 bases not matched to a gene. Germline-derived CDR1 and CDR2 are SGHRS and YFSETQ. CDR3 residues: CASRTRDRDTEAFF. As DNA, the CDR3 is TGCGCCAGCAGAACCCGGGACAGGGACACTGAAGCTTTCTTT.

The J gene is TRBJ1-4, the V gene TRBV19; 11 nucleotides line up with TRBD1. CDR3 length: 15 residues. V shed 3 bases, J shed 7 bases, and the junction held 4 bases outside the gene matches. Germline V gives CDR1 LNHDA, CDR2 SQIVND (reference sequence). The CDR3, as DNA: TGTGCCAGTAGTATCCCCGGGACAGGGGGTGAAAAACTGTTTTTT. This codes for CASSIPGTGGEKLFF.

This chain joins TRBV2 and TRBJ2-7, with D possibly being TRBD1 (6 bases). V was clipped by 8 bases and J by 1 base, with 12 bases between them. The CDR3 spans 13 residues. Germline V lookup: CDR1 SNHLY, CDR2 FYNNEI. CDR3 DNA: TGTGCCAGCCGGGACACGCCATCCTACGAGCAGTACTTC. Its translation is CASRDTPSYEQYF. Full variable domain (outside the CDR3, taken from reference TRBV2 and TRBJ2-7): EPEVTQTPSHQVTQMGQEVILRCVPISNHLYFYWYRQILGQKVEFLVSFYNNEISEKSEIFDDQFSVERPDGSNFTLKIRSTKLEDSAMYFCASRDTPSYEQYFGPGTRLTVT.

In this sample, this clonotype turned up a few times. The J gene is TRBJ2-3, the V gene TRBV7-9, with D uncertain. V dropped 1 base and J dropped 2 bases, with 13 bases sitting between them. The length of the CDR3 is 16 residues. The V gene's germline CDR1 is SEHNR and CDR2 FQNEAQ (reference sequence). CDR3 region: CASSLGAVISTDTQYF. CDR3 coding DNA: TGTGCCAGCAGCTTAGGGGCGGTCATCTCCACAGATACGCAGTATTTT.

The rearrangement joins TRBV15 to TRBJ2-2, with D perhaps assigned TRBD1 or TRBD2 (6 bases each). Germline V gene sequence: CDR1 LNHNV, CDR2 YYDKDF (reference sequence). The CDR3 length is 18 residues. Deletions cut 0 bases from V and 4 bases from J, with 18 bases between. The CDR3 is CATSRERIGGRFTGELFF. The CDR3 DNA is TGTGCCACCAGCAGAGAACGGATTGGGGGGCGGTTCACCGGGGAGCTGTTTTTT. The full variable domain, completed using reference TRBV15 and TRBJ2-2, is DAMVIQNPRYQVTQFGKPVTLSCSQTLNHNVMYWYQQKSSQAPKLLFHYYDKDFNNEADTPDNFQSRRPNTSFCFLDIRSPGLGDTAMYLCATSRERIGGRFTGELFFGEGSRLTVL.

The CDR3 coding sequence is TGTGCGACACAGGCTAGCGGGAGTTTCATTCTACGAAACAATGAGCAGTTCTTC. Amino acids: CATQASGSFILRNNEQFF. This chain connects TRBV7-6 to TRBJ2-1; 10 bases match TRBD2. CDR1 and CDR2 from the germline V gene are SGHVS and FNYEAQ. The CDR3 totals 18 residues.

This chain joins TRBV10-3 and TRBJ2-7, with a tentative D call TRBD1 (6 bases). The V gene lost 10 bases and the J gene lost 4 bases, with 20 bases spanning the gap. CDR1 is ENHRY and CDR2 is SYGVKD in the germline V gene. The CDR3 length is 14 residues. This chain's CDR3 is CATKQGPQSYEQYV. In nucleotides, the CDR3 is TGTGCCACCAAACAGGGCCCCCAATCTTACGAGCAGTACGTC.

The V gene is TRBV7-9, the J gene TRBJ1-6; D is possibly TRBD1 (6 bases). Germline lookup yields CDR1 SEHNR and CDR2 FQNEAQ (reference sequence). Trimming left V 8 bases short and J 8 bases short, with 13 bases between. CDR3 length equals 13 residues. The CDR3 reads CASAGTRDSPLHF. The CDR3 DNA is TGTGCCAGCGCCGGGACAAGGGATTCACCCCTCCACTTT.

This clonotype has just a few counts. The rearrangement links TRBV7-9 to TRBJ2-3; possible D gene TRBD2, 6 bases. With 5 bases removed from V and 3 bases from J, the gap between germline ends came to 15 bases. The CDR3 extends over 15 amino acids. Germline CDR1 and CDR2: SEHNR and FQNEAQ (reference sequence). The CDR3 DNA reads TGTGCCAGCAGCCTCCTGGGGAGGATGACAGATACGCAGTATTTT. This sequence encodes CASSLLGRMTDTQYF.

This clonotype was observed many times. The chain is built from TRBV12-3 or TRBV12-4 and TRBJ1-5; D gene uncertain. This CDR3 contains 14 residues. The V end lost 1 base, the J end lost 7 bases, and 11 bases lay between the germline ends. CDR3 sequence: CASSLGRGHQPQHF. The CDR3 region has the DNA TGTGCCAGCAGTTTAGGGCGGGGTCACCAGCCCCAGCATTTT.

This clonotype was observed a few times. V is TRBV11-2 and J is TRBJ2-1; D is ambiguous. Deletions cut 2 bases from V and 0 bases from J, with 11 bases between. The CDR3 loop spans 16 amino acids. The germline V gene has CDR1 SGHAT and CDR2 FQNNGV. In DNA, the CDR3 is TGTGCCAGCAGCTTATTCTCCGGTAGCTCCTACAATGAGCAGTTCTTC. This gives the protein CASSLFSGSSYNEQFF.

The chain uses TRBV5-1 and TRBJ2-2; TRBD2 agrees at 11 bases. There are 18 residues in the CDR3. The germline V gene has CDR1 SGHRS and CDR2 YFSETQ. V trimming: 1 base; J trimming: 3 bases; junction bases outside the gene matches: 8. CDR3 sequence (DNA): TGCGCCAGCAGCTTGCCTCCTAGCGGGGGGTACGACACCGGGGAGCTGTTTTTT. Its translation: CASSLPPSGGYDTGELFF.

This clonotype has just a few counts. This chain uses TRBV28 with TRBJ2-5; 7 bases match TRBD1. The CDR3 runs to 15 residues. The junction had 9 bases not matched to a gene; V was cut back by 6 bases and J by 2 bases. CDR1 and CDR2 (germline): MDHEN, SYDVKM. The CDR3 spells CASSHPDRRQETQYF. CDR3 nucleotides: TGTGCCAGCAGCCACCCGGACAGGCGTCAAGAGACCCAGTACTTC.

This clonotype was detected a few times. The rearrangement links TRBV24-1 to TRBJ1-2, with unresolved D. Looked up from germline, CDR1 is KGHDR and CDR2 is SFDVKD. This CDR3 region has 16 residues. Trimming took off 4 bases at V and 4 bases at J, with 18 bases between the two ends. The CDR3: CATSEAVGSLSYGYTF. The CDR3 bases are TGTGCCACCAGTGAGGCCGTCGGCAGCCTTAGCTATGGCTACACCTTC.

In its sample, this clonotype was seen a few times. This rearrangement joins TRBV27 to TRBJ2-6; D possibly corresponds to TRBD1 (5 bases). Germline V CDR1 and CDR2: MNHEY, SMNVEV (reference sequence). This CDR3 has 15 amino acids. Trimming shortened V by 6 bases and J by 0 bases, and 9 bases separated the two germline ends. CDR3 protein: CASRRQSSGANVLTF. Written as DNA, the CDR3 is TGTGCCAGCAGACGACAGAGCTCTGGGGCCAACGTCCTGACTTTC.

This chain links TRBV5-1 with TRBJ2-1; TRBD2 matches at 11 bases. The V gene's germline CDR1 is SGHRS and CDR2 YFSETQ. The trim removed 0 bases at V and 6 bases at J, leaving 2 bases unmatched. CDR3 size: 15 residues. CDR3 loop: CASSLGGLAANEQFF. Written as DNA, the CDR3 is TGCGCCAGCAGCTTGGGGGGACTAGCGGCCAATGAGCAGTTCTTC.

This clonotype has more than one count but fewer than ten. The genes are TRBV3-1 and TRBJ2-2, with D tentatively TRBD1 (5 bases). This CDR3 has 16 residues. Germline-derived CDR1 and CDR2 are LGHDT and YNNKEL (reference sequence). V lost 2 bases, J lost 5 bases, and 15 bases lay in between. For the CDR3, the DNA is TGTGCCAGCAGCCAAAAGTGGGGCATTGGTACCGGGGAGCTGTTTTTT. Protein product: CASSQKWGIGTGELFF.

This clonotype has at least ten counts. The V and J genes are TRBV9 and TRBJ2-1; 10 bases are shared with TRBD1. J gave up 6 bases and V 4 bases, and 7 bases lay outside the gene matches. Germline V gives CDR1 SGDLS, CDR2 YYNGEE. The CDR3 extends over 15 amino acids. CDR3 sequence: CASSPGTGVINEQFF. The CDR3 nucleotides read TGTGCCAGCAGCCCAGGGACAGGGGTGATCAATGAGCAGTTCTTC.

The gene calls are TRBV5-1 and TRBJ2-3; 8 bases agree with TRBD2. In germline, CDR1 is SGHRS, CDR2 YFSETQ. The J segment lost 2 bases and the V segment lost 4 bases, leaving 6 bases of the junction unmatched. This CDR3 is 15 amino acids long. This CDR3 reads CASSPGLVNTDTQYF. The DNA for the CDR3 is TGCGCCAGCAGCCCGGGACTAGTAAACACAGATACGCAGTATTTT.